This record concerns one T cell receptor beta chain sequence. Its antigen specificity is not known. Base qualities are not at hand, and no much larger clone is one base apart. This sample is drawn from a study of pediatric ulcerative colitis (dated by TCRdb to the late 2010s). Regarding the research as a whole: From roughly 9 newly diagnosed, treatment-naive pediatric ulcerative colitis patients and a few non-IBD control children, paired blood and rectal samples were collected.

Results the study describes overall, beyond this receptor: For technical reasons, blood samples from two patients gave substantially fewer templates, and these samples were excluded from the blood-rectal overlap analysis. Two rectal CDR3 clonotypes were detected in all ulcerative colitis patients and were not detected in any of the controls. Compared with controls, ulcerative colitis patients showed significantly higher autologous blood-rectal clonal overlap, a finding that suggests increased T cell trafficking to inflamed tissue. Controls, mild-moderate and acute severe colitis patients were separated by rectal repertoire features, and reduced rectal diversity due to clonal expansions was observed in acute severe colitis. Only four individuals were included in the healthy control group, which was small. Because repertoires came from total lymphocyte DNA, patterns in rare subsets such as regulatory T cells may not be reflected. Blood-derived T cells may have been included in the rectal pinch biopsies, particularly in patients with overt colitis.

Using the immunoSEQ TRB Survey service, rearranged CDR3 beta regions were amplified from genomic DNA with multiplex V and J primers. To keep sequencing depth the same across samples, survey-level depth of up to 500,000 reads per sample was applied. The libraries were purified and pooled, then sequenced using Illumina technology. Processing in the source paper ran as follows. Productive clonality, sample overlap, pairwise scatters, CDR3 beta length, V/D/J gene usage and productiveness were all assessed with the immunoSEQ online tools. Calculated diversity was the number of unique rearrangements divided by total templates times 100; Shannon and Simpson indices were also computed. Principal component analysis was performed on Z-score normalized data with the R prcomp function and the ggbiplot package. Morisita's index was used to quantify the clonal overlap between blood and rectum within each subject. TCRdb retrieved this table from immuneACCESS and kept in-frame rearrangements only. Not all clones are present; in checked studies, unresolved V genes account for under half, and no reason is known for the remainder. V and J calls and clone size are given by that table; D and trimming were obtained from the DNA. The sample table contains over 10,000 clones; only one count was recorded for more than 70% of them. The ten largest make up around 4.3% of the sample.

During colonoscopy, one to two pinch biopsies were obtained from the rectum for research. The control children had a colonoscopy because IBD was suspected, but their endoscopy was normal both macroscopically and histologically, and none were diagnosed with IBD within the following year. Before DNA isolation, rectal biopsies were subjected to proteinase K digestion. The Wizard kit (Promega) was used to extract genomic DNA from the blood and intestinal samples. V loses 2 bases, J loses 2 bases, and the germline ends lie 13 bases apart. Reading the germline V gene gives CDR1 SGHAT and CDR2 FQNNGV. From the cysteine through the phenylalanine, the CDR3 covers 15 amino acids. Here the CDR3 DNA is all that survives: 45 bases in frame from base 1.

The sequencing input was gut tissue. The receptor chain draws on TRBV11-2 and TRBJ2-7; 6 matching bases give a weak D call of TRBD1. The clonotype was recovered from a boy between 10 and 17 years old who was a control in a study of pediatric ulcerative colitis. This receptor has the CDR3 CASSLHAGAAYEQYF. The nucleotides read TGTGCCAGCAGCTTACACGCAGGGGCGGCCTACGAGCAGTACTTC.